This is a list of T cell receptor beta chains from one sample in a study of blood T cell repertoires in COVID-19. Data came from immunoSEQ multiplex PCR; TCRdb stores just in-frame clones and leaves some out. The sample holds under 250,000 clones, 75% to 90% seen once. The material sequenced was peripheral blood. The source is a woman aged 70-85 years with COVID-19, enrolled during active disease. Both conserved end residues are part of each CDR3. The order of the fields is J gene, clone size, V gene, D gene, CDR3 DNA, CDR3 protein. D genes are given only for firm matches. Rows may omit the clone size; those that give it use once, few, many or a size class.

TRBJ2-2	few	TRBV28	TRBD1	TGTGCCAGCAGCTCCCGGGACAGGGGTACAAACGGGGAGCTGTTTTTT	CASSSRDRGTNGELFF
TRBJ1-5	.	TRBV25-1	.	TGTGCCAGCAGTGAATTGGCGGGATCAGGGCCCCAGCATTTT	CASSELAGSGPQHF
TRBJ1-4	.	TRBV18	.	TGTGCCAGCTCGGCCAATCATGCAACTAATGAAAAACTGTTTTTT	CASSANHATNEKLFF
TRBJ1-6	.	TRBV27	TRBD1	TGTGCCAGCAGTTTCGGTGGGACAGCCTATAATTCACCCCTCCACTTT	CASSFGGTAYNSPLHF
TRBJ1-2	.	TRBV27	.	TGTGCCAGCAGTCCCGGAGCCTTCGACTATGGCTACACCTTC	CASSPGAFDYGYTF
TRBJ2-5	.	TRBV7-2	TRBD2	TGTGCCAGCTCTTCTACCCGGGAGGCCCCTCGGTACTTC	CASSSTREAPRYF
TRBJ1-4	.	TRBV7-9	.	TGTGCCAGCAGCTCAGGGTCTTCGGTTGAAAAACTGTTTTTT	CASSSGSSVEKLFF
TRBJ2-1	.	TRBV5-1	TRBD2	TGCGCCAGCAGCTTTAGCGGGAATGAGCAGTTCTTC	CASSFSGNEQFF
TRBJ2-2	.	TRBV4-1	TRBD2	TGCGCCAGCAGCCGAGGACTAGCGGGGAACACCGGGGAGCTGTTTTTT	CASSRGLAGNTGELFF
TRBJ2-1	.	TRBV6-2/TRBV6-3	.	TGTGCCAGCAGTTACAGGCTCCTGGGAGCTAATGAGCAGTTCTTC	CASSYRLLGANEQFF
TRBJ1-2	.	TRBV14	.	TGTGCCAGCAGCCAAGAGCGGTATGGCTACACCTTC	CASSQERYGYTF
TRBJ1-1	.	TRBV29-1	.	TGCAGCGTCGGGAACACTGAAGCTTTCTTT	CSVGNTEAFF
TRBJ1-1	once	TRBV19	.	TGTGCCAGTAGTTCCCTAGAGGGAAGAGGGAACACTGAAGCTTTCTTT	CASSSLEGRGNTEAFF
TRBJ2-4	.	TRBV10-3	TRBD2	TGTGCCATCAGTGACCCCGGGAGGGCCAAAAACATTCAGTACTTC	CAISDPGRAKNIQYF